The present TCR beta chain was sequenced within a study of blood T cell repertoires in COVID-19. This CDR3 is 12 amino acids long. Trimming cost V 4 bases and J 5 bases, with 6 bases left between them. Here immunoSEQ multiplex PCR was the method, and the copy in TCRdb shows in-frame clones only, minus some. The top ten hold around 20% of the sample, which has approximately 15,000 clones, roughly 73% seen once. This clone is categorized as medium-sized (0.01 to 0.1%). The TCR comes from a boy between 2 and 10 years old with active or convalescent COVID-19. Sequenced material: peripheral blood. This sequence joins TRBV12-3 or TRBV12-4 and TRBJ1-5, with D perhaps TRBD1 (6 bases). CDR3 sequence reads: CASSSGDQPQHF. CDR3 bases: TGTGCCAGCAGTTCAGGGGATCAGCCCCAGCATTTT.